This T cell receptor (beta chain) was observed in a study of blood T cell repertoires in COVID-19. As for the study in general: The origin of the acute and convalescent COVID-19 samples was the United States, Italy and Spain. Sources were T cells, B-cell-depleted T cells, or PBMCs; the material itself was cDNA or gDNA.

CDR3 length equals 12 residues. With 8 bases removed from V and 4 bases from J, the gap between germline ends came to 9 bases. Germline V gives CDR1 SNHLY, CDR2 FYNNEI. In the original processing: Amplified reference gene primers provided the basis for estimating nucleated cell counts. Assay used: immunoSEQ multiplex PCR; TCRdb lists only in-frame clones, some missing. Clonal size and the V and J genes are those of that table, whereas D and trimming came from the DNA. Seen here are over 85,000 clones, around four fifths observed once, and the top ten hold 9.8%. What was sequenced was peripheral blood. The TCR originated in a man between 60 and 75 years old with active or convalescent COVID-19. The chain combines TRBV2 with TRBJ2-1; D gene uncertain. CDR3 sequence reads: CASSNGYNEQFF. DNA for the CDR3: TGTGCCAGCTCAAACGGTTACAATGAGCAGTTCTTC.